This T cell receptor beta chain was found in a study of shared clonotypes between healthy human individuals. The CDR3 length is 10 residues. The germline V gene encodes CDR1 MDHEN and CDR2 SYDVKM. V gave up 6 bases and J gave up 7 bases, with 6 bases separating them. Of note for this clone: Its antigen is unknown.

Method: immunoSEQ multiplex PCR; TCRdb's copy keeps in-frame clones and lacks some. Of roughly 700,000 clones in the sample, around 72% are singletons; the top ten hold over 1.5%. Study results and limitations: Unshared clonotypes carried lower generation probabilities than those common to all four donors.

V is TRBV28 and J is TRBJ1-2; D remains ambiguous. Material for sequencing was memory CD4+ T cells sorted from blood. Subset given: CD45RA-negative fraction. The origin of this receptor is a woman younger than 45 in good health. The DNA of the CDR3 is TGTGCCAGCAGCCGGGGTGGCTACACCTTC. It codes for CASSRGGYTF.